One sample yielded the 3 T cell receptor beta chains listed below, sequenced in a study of identical twins (dated by TCRdb to between 2015 and 2016). To prepare the library, 5' RACE was applied. Reads for this sample came from an Illumina HiSeq 2000. TCRdb trimmed public reads at Q25 via fastp, called clones via MiXCR and kept in-frame beta chains. Rows are combined by CDR3 protein, so each entry shows the most common genes and DNA. The sample records about 530,000 distinct CDR3 sequences, over 12% of which are singletons. The ten top clones hold less than 0.5% of the sample. This same sample was also taken into another study, of yellow fever vaccine responses in identical twins.

The sample consisted of CD4+ T cells sorted from blood. The receptors were gathered from a woman aged 18-29 years in good health.

This clonotype was detected only a few times. This chain joins TRBV9 and TRBJ2-1, with 9 bases matching TRBD2. The V gene end was trimmed by 4 bases and the J gene end by 5 bases; junction bases not matched to a gene: 7. The CDR3 has 15 residues. Per germline, CDR1 SGDLS and CDR2 YYNGEE. In DNA form, the CDR3 reads TGTGCCAGCAGCAGAACGGGACTAGCCAACAATGAGCAGTTCTTC. Translated: CASSRTGLANNEQFF.

In its sample, this clonotype was seen a few times. This chain joins TRBV4-1 and TRBJ2-7; TRBD1 aligns across 9 bases. The germline CDR1 and CDR2 sequences are MGHRA and YSYEKL. The V and J ends lost 3 bases and 7 bases, in that order; junction bases with no gene match: 10. This CDR3 has 15 residues. The CDR3 DNA reads as TGCGCCAGCAGCCATTTTACCGAGACAGGGGGGGAGCAGTACTTC. This gives the protein CASSHFTETGGEQYF.

The rearrangement joins TRBV11-2 to TRBJ2-6, with TRBD1 as a possible D gene (5 bases). Germline V gene data show CDR1 as SGHAT and CDR2 as FQNNGV. Trimming removed 5 bases from V and 0 bases from J, with 17 bases in between. CDR3 size: 18 residues. The CDR3: CASSPRQKTSSGANVLTF. The CDR3 DNA reads TGTGCCAGCAGCCCACGACAGAAAACCAGCTCTGGGGCCAACGTCCTGACTTTC.